Listed here is a single T cell receptor beta chain. There is no known antigen for this receptor. Base quality data are lacking; no much larger clone is found one base away. These data come from a study of T cell changes during pregnancy in multiple sclerosis (dated by TCRdb to the late 2010s). Background for the entire study: Changes in the T cell repertoire over the course of pregnancy were examined in this study in women with multiple sclerosis.

Library method: the immunoSEQ multiplex PCR assay. TCRdb stores this immuneACCESS table with in-frame sequences only. Part of the clones is absent; in the studies checked, under half of the shortfall reflects unresolved V genes, and no reason is known for the rest. The sample records roughly 100,000 clones, 90% to 95% of which are singletons. Jointly, the top ten make up approximately 1.7% of the sample. The CDR1 and CDR2 encoded by the germline V gene are MGHRA and YSYEKL. From V the trimming removes 3 bases and from J it removes 6 bases, while the gene matches leave 4 bases of the junction unaccounted for. The CDR3 has 14 amino acids, counting the end cysteine and phenylalanine. The read is trimmed to its CDR3 DNA, 42 bases read in frame from base 1.

Material: peripheral blood, obtained after pregnancy. The rearranged chain carries TRBV4-1 and TRBJ1-1; the central 10 bases match TRBD1. The TCR comes from a female donor in good health, enrolled as a control in a pregnancy study. The DNA reads as follows: TGCGCCAGCAGCCACCGGGACAGGGGTGCTGAAGCTTTCTTT. It translates to CASSHRDRGAEAFF.